The 20 T cell receptor beta chains below were found in one sample sequenced in a study of T cells in women clearing cervical HPV infection. Clones were sequenced by immunoSEQ multiplex PCR, and TCRdb holds only the in-frame ones, with some missing. The data include fewer than 35,000 clones; the top ten clones carry under 7%. Sequenced material: blood buffy coat. The receptors were sampled from a woman between 18 and 70 years old with a cervical HPV16 infection that either progressed to CIN3+ or cleared (not recorded which).

As concerns this clone: The CDR3 end lies 3 residues beyond the end of the read and is filled in from the germline J gene. The chain has TRBV19 and TRBJ2-1; 8 nucleotides match TRBD1. CDR1 is LNHDA, CDR2 SQIVND, per germline (reference sequence). The CDR3 contains 15 residues. V lost 6 bases to trimming and J lost 4 bases; unmatched junction nucleotides: 8. The DNA read from the CDR3 is TGTGCCAGTAGCCCGGGGGACAGGCTGTACAATGAG. Its translation is CASSPGDRLYNE. The complete CDR3 reads CASSPGDRLYNEQFF.

CDR3: CSAGGTGGAHGQYF. The CDR3 DNA, read in part, is TGCAGCGCCGGGGGAACAGGGGGGGCACATGGT. The chain employs TRBV29-1 and TRBJ2-4, with a tentative D call TRBD1 (8 bases). The CDR3 is cut off 3 residues early in the read; its end comes from the germline J gene. Germline-derived CDR1 and CDR2 are SQVTM and ANQGSEA. The length of the CDR3 is 14 residues.

In regard to this clone: The read terminates 3 residues before the CDR3 end, so the remaining end is supplied by the germline J gene. The chain uses TRBV6-1 and TRBJ1-2, with D perhaps matching TRBD1 (5 bases). The germline V gene encodes CDR1 MNHNS and CDR2 SASEGT. V lost 4 bases and J lost 3, with 15 bases in between. CDR3 length: 15 residues. CDR3 region: CASSASGGKDYGYTF. The sequenced CDR3 bases are TGTGCCAGCAGTGCAAGTGGGGGGAAAGACTATGGC.

For this clone: With the read ending 3 residues before the CDR3 end, the germline J gene is used to fill in that end. The chain couples TRBV7-8 to TRBJ2-7; TRBD1 aligns across 7 bases. J lost 0 bases, V lost 6 bases, and 5 bases had no gene match. This CDR3 is 14 amino acids long. CDR1 is SGHVS, CDR2 FQNEAQ, per germline. CDR3 sequence: CASRSGQSSYEQYF. The part of the CDR3 DNA that was read is TGTGCCAGCAGATCGGGACAGAGCTCCTACGAG. The entire variable domain, with the rest obtained from reference TRBV7-8 and TRBJ2-7, is as follows: GAGVSQSPRYKVAKRGQDVALRCDPISGHVSLFWYQQALGQGPEFLTYFQNEAQLDKSGLPSDRFFAERPEGSVSTLKIQRTQQEDSAVYLCASRSGQSSYEQYFGPGTRLTVT.

About this clone: The read gets to within 3 residues of the CDR3 end, and the germline J gene fills in the rest. The chain uses TRBV30 and TRBJ1-4; TRBD1 aligns across 7 bases. CDR1 is GTSNPN, CDR2 SVGIG, per germline (reference sequence). The CDR3 runs 14 residues. Trimming removed 2 bases from V and 4 bases from J; junction bases left unmatched: 4. CDR3 bases read: TGTGCCTGGAGTAGGTCAGGGGGTAATGAAAAA. The encoded protein is CAWSRSGGNEK. The entire CDR3 protein is CAWSRSGGNEKLFF.

Worth noting for this clone: The read finishes 3 residues shy of the CDR3 end, and the germline J gene is used to complete it. The chain uses TRBV29-1 and TRBJ2-7, with TRBD1 matching over 7 bases. Germline CDR1 is SQVTM and CDR2 is ANQGSEA. CDR3 size: 15 residues. V lost 5 bases to trimming and J lost 5 bases; unmatched junction nucleotides: 15. The sequenced part of the CDR3 DNA is TGCAGCGTTTATGACCCTGACAGGGTAGGGCACGAG. As protein: CSVYDPDRVGHE. In full, the CDR3 is CSVYDPDRVGHEQYF.

As for this clone: The read comes to an end 3 residues before the CDR3 does, leaving the germline J gene to fill in the end. The chain links TRBV19 to TRBJ1-5; D perhaps matches TRBD1 (5 bases). CDR3 size: 17 residues. The germline V and J ends were trimmed by 3 bases and 1 base, with 16 bases remaining between them. Germline assignment: CDR1 LNHDA and CDR2 SQIVND (reference sequence). The CDR3: CASSIVGAGLSNQPQHF. The sequenced part of the CDR3 DNA is TGTGCCAGTAGTATTGTAGGGGCCGGTTTGAGCAATCAGCCC.

About this clone itself: Read coverage stops 3 residues before the CDR3 terminus; the germline J gene supplies the remainder. The rearrangement links TRBV2 to TRBJ1-5; 7 bases align to TRBD1. J lost 5 bases, V lost 7 bases, and 11 bases had no gene match. Germline V gene lookup returns CDR1 SNHLY and CDR2 FYNNEI. This CDR3 is built from 15 residues. The CDR3 spells CASKITGTVYQPQHF. CDR3 DNA, as far as it was read: TGTGCCAGCAAGATAACCGGGACAGTATATCAGCCC.

As to this clone: The read halts 3 residues ahead of the CDR3 end, with the missing end drawn from the germline J gene. The chain has TRBV14 and TRBJ2-3; D gene unclear. The CDR3 has 12 amino acids. Germline CDR1 is SGHDN and CDR2 is FVKESK. CDR3 DNA, as far as it was read: TGTGCCAGCAGCCAAGGGCAAGAGACG. Protein product: CASSQGQET. The whole CDR3 protein reads CASSQGQETQYF.

A word on this clone: The read halts 3 residues ahead of the CDR3 end, with the missing end drawn from the germline J gene. This chain links TRBV7-3 with TRBJ1-6; D remains unclear. Germline CDR1 SGHTA, CDR2 FQGTGA. The V end was cut by 5 bases, the J end by 8 bases, with 13 bases between. The CDR3 consists of 14 residues. The part of the CDR3 DNA that was read is TGTGCCAGCAGCCCGAGGGTCACCGATTCACCC. Its protein is CASSPRVTDSP. The full CDR3 sequence reads CASSPRVTDSPLHF.

Regarding this clone: The read halts 3 residues ahead of the CDR3 end, with the missing end drawn from the germline J gene. The chain has TRBV18 and TRBJ2-7, with 9 bases that match TRBD1. The CDR3 runs 14 residues. V trimming: 5 bases; J trimming: 2 bases; junction bases outside the gene matches: 4. Germline loops: CDR1 KGHSH, CDR2 LQKENI. The CDR3 here is CASSNRDRAYEQYF. Partial CDR3 DNA: TGTGCCAGCTCAAACCGGGACAGGGCCTACGAG.

To note about this clone: The read falls 3 residues short of the CDR3 end, and the missing part is taken from the germline J gene. V and J are TRBV19 and TRBJ2-4, with D possibly being TRBD1 (5 bases). This CDR3 contains 15 residues. The germline gives CDR1 LNHDA, CDR2 SQIVND (reference sequence). CDR3 DNA, as far as it was read: TGTGCCAGTAGACCCCGGCGGCAGGGTAACTATGGT. Residues: CASRPRRQGNYG. The whole CDR3 protein reads CASRPRRQGNYGQYF. The entire variable domain, with the rest obtained from reference TRBV19 and TRBJ2-4, is as follows: DGGITQSPKYLFRKEGQNVTLSCEQNLNHDAMYWYRQDPGQGLRLIYYSQIVNDFQKGDIAEGYSVSREKKESFPLTVTSAQKNPTAFYLCASRPRRQGNYGQYFGAGTRLSVL.

Concerning this clone: The CDR3 end falls 3 residues outside the read, so it is completed with the germline J gene. This rearrangement joins TRBV7-9 to TRBJ2-1, with 10 bases that match TRBD1. V gave up 3 bases and J gave up 7 bases; unmatched junction bases: 3. Per germline, CDR1 SEHNR and CDR2 FQNEAQ (reference sequence). The CDR3 totals 14 residues. The CDR3 is CASSLTGGSNEQFF. CDR3 DNA, as far as it was read: TGTGCCAGCAGCTTGACAGGGGGCTCAAATGAG. Full variable domain (remainder filled in from reference TRBV7-9 and TRBJ2-1): DTGVSQNPRHKITKRGQNVTFRCDPISEHNRLYWYRQTLGQGPEFLTYFQNEAQLEKSRLLSDRFSAERPKGSFSTLEIQRTEQGDSAMYLCASSLTGGSNEQFFGPGTRLTVL.

With regard to this clone: The CDR3 goes on 3 residues after the read ends, and that part is filled in from the germline J gene. The chain employs TRBV20-1 and TRBJ2-1; D ambiguous. The CDR3 is 15 residues long. CDR1 is DFQATT, CDR2 SNEGSKA, per germline (reference sequence). Trimming shortened V by 0 bases and J by 2 bases, and 11 bases separated the two germline ends. The CDR3 sequence is CSARDWASPYNEQFF. The covered CDR3 bases are TGCAGTGCTAGAGATTGGGCTTCCCCCTACAATGAG.

CDR3 bases read: TGTGCCAGCAGCTACCGACTAGCGGGA. Protein sequence: CASSYRLAG. The full-length CDR3 reads as CASSYRLAGLFF. The chain combines TRBV5-6 with TRBJ1-4; D ambiguous. The read stops 3 residues short of the end of the CDR3; the missing end is completed from the germline J gene. The CDR3 has 12 residues. Germline loops: CDR1 SGHDT, CDR2 YYEEEE.

Note on this clone: The observed sequence ends 3 residues before the CDR3 terminus, with the missing tail filled in from the germline J gene. The rearrangement uses TRBV4-1 and TRBJ2-7; D call uncertain. CDR3 size: 18 residues. Trimming cost V 0 bases and J 0 bases, with 18 bases left between them. Germline values: CDR1 MGHRA, CDR2 YSYEKL. The covered CDR3 bases are TGCGCCAGCAGCCAAGACCCGTTACTTACCGGTGACTCCTACGAG. It yields the protein CASSQDPLLTGDSYE. In full, the CDR3 reads CASSQDPLLTGDSYEQYF.

Details on this clone: With the read ending 3 residues before the CDR3 end, the germline J gene is used to fill in that end. Other DNA sequences within the sample encode an identical CDR3. The V and J genes are TRBV19 and TRBJ1-3, with 7 bases aligning to TRBD1. CDR1 and CDR2 from the germline V gene are LNHDA and SQIVND (reference sequence). V dropped 4 bases and J dropped 1; count of bases not matched to a gene: 4. This CDR3 has 15 residues. This CDR3 is CASSKDRASGNTIYF. Partial CDR3 DNA: TGTGCCAGTAGTAAAGACAGGGCGTCTGGAAACACC. The full variable domain, with the rest looked up from reference TRBV19 and TRBJ1-3, is DGGITQSPKYLFRKEGQNVTLSCEQNLNHDAMYWYRQDPGQGLRLIYYSQIVNDFQKGDIAEGYSVSREKKESFPLTVTSAQKNPTAFYLCASSKDRASGNTIYFGEGSWLTVV.

For this clone: The CDR3 end is not reached by the read, which stops 3 residues before it; the germline J gene fills it in. The rearrangement joins TRBV20-1 to TRBJ2-5; D may be TRBD2 (6 bases). Germline V gene data show CDR1 as DFQATT and CDR2 as SNEGSKA (reference sequence). Trimming left V 4 bases short and J 2 bases short, with 14 bases between. The CDR3 consists of 14 residues. CDR3 DNA (partial): TGCAGTGCTAAGCTCCCGGGGAGGCAAGAGACC. The encoded protein is CSAKLPGRQET. The whole CDR3 protein is CSAKLPGRQETQYF.

About this clone itself: The CDR3 is cut off 3 residues early in the read; its end comes from the germline J gene. The V gene is TRBV5-8, the J gene TRBJ2-1, with 10 bases aligning to TRBD2. Germline values: CDR1 SGHTS, CDR2 YDEGEE. J gave up 4 bases and V 6 bases, and 4 bases lay outside the gene matches. The CDR3 contains 14 residues. CDR3 sequence: CASTAGLAYNEQFF. CDR3 DNA, as far as it was read: TGTGCCAGCACCGCGGGACTAGCGTACAATGAG.

As to this clone: The CDR3 end lies 3 residues beyond the end of the read and is filled in from the germline J gene. The V and J genes are TRBV18 and TRBJ2-4, with 7 bases identical to TRBD1. The CDR3 is 14 residues long. Germline V lookup: CDR1 KGHSH, CDR2 LQKENI. This CDR3 is CASSPGQAPYGQYF. The part of the CDR3 DNA that was read is TGTGCCAGCTCACCCGGACAGGCCCCTTATGGT.